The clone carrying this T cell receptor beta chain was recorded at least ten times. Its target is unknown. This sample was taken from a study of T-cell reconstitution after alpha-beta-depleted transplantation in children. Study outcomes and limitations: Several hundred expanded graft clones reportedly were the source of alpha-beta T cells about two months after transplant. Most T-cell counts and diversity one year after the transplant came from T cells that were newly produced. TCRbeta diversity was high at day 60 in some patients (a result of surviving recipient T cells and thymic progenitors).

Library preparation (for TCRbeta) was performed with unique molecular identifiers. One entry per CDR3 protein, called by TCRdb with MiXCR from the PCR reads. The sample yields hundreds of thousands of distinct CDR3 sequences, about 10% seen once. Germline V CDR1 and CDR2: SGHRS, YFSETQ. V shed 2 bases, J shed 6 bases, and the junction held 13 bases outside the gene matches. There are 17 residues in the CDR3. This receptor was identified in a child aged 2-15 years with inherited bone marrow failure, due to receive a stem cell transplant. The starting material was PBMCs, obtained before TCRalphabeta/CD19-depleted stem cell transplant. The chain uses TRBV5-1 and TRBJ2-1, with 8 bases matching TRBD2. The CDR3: CASSLQPVLAVGNEQFF. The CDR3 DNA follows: TGCGCCAGCAGCTTACAGCCGGTACTAGCGGTTGGCAATGAGCAGTTCTTC.